This is a list of T cell receptor beta chains from one sample in a study of vaccination effects on CD4 cells after COVID-19. Repertoires were generated with immunoSEQ multiplex PCR, while TCRdb's copy carries only in-frame clones and drops some. The sample shows some 35,000 clones, approximately 84% of them seen only once. These TCRs are of unknown antigen specificity. Material: CD4+ T cells from PBMCs cultured with HCoV-NL63 spike peptides, obtained after COVID-19 vaccination. These receptors were obtained from a human donor who received a COVID-19 vaccine. Some clones in this sample may be carry-over from other donors' samples. The CDR3 runs from the conserved cysteine through the conserved F or W. The D gene is left open where the match is weak. Clone size, where shown, is once, few, many, or a class for clones that have expanded.

j_gene,abundance,v_gene,d_gene,CDR3nt,CDR3aa
TRBJ1-5,NA,TRBV30,NA,TGTGCCTGGAGTGTCGCCAGCCCGATGAGCAATCAGCCCCAGCATTTT,CAWSVASPMSNQPQHF
TRBJ1-2,NA,TRBV14,TRBD1,TGTGCCAGCAGCCGTCAGACAGGGGGCAACTATGGCTACACCTTC,CASSRQTGGNYGYTF
TRBJ1-4,NA,TRBV2,TRBD1,TGTGCCAGCCCACTCTACGGACAGGGGGTGGGGGAAAAACTGTTTTTT,CASPLYGQGVGEKLFF
TRBJ1-5,NA,TRBV21-1,NA,TGTGCCAGCAGGACGGGACAGGGGGCGGGTGGGTGTTTT,CASRTGQGAGGCF
TRBJ2-5,NA,TRBV3-1/TRBV3-2,TRBD1,TGTGCCAGCAGCCAACGGACAGGGGTCATGTCGACCCAGTACTTC,CASSQRTGVMSTQYF
TRBJ1-1,NA,TRBV6-6,TRBD1,TGTGCCAGCAGGGACAGGGTCGGGAAGGGCACTGAAGCTTTCTTT,CASRDRVGKGTEAFF
TRBJ2-1,NA,TRBV6-4,NA,TGTGCCAGCAGTGTCCAGCCTTCTGTATCCTACAATGAGCAGTTCTTC,CASSVQPSVSYNEQFF
TRBJ1-1,NA,TRBV7-3,TRBD1,TGTGCCAGCAGCTTCGACAGGGGTGAAGCTTTCTTT,CASSFDRGEAFF
TRBJ2-4,NA,TRBV30,TRBD2,TGTGCCTGGATGCCGAGGGGCCGGGGGGGAGGATACATTCAGTACTTC,CAWMPRGRGGGYIQYF
TRBJ1-5,NA,TRBV24-1,TRBD1,TGTGCCACCAGTGATTCGGGACAGGGGAATTCAGCCCAGCATTTT,CATSDSGQGNSAQHF
TRBJ1-2,NA,TRBV27,TRBD1,TGTGCCAGCTCGGACAGGTCATATGGCTACACCTTC,CASSDRSYGYTF
TRBJ2-2,NA,TRBV7-3,NA,TGTGCCAGCAAAAGGGGCCTTACTAACACCGGGGAGCTGTTTTTT,CASKRGLTNTGELFF
TRBJ2-1,NA,TRBV4-3,TRBD2,TGCGCCAGCAGCCAAGTATTGGGGACTAGCTACAATGAGCAGTTCTTC,CASSQVLGTSYNEQFF
TRBJ1-2,once,TRBV7-9,TRBD1,TGTGCCAGCAGCTCGGACAGGGGGCGATCAAGGCTTGGCTACACCTTC,CASSSDRGRSRLGYTF
TRBJ1-2,NA,TRBV12-3/TRBV12-4,NA,TGTGCCAGCAGTTTTTTGGTTTATGGCTACACCTTC,CASSFLVYGYTF
TRBJ1-6,NA,TRBV18,TRBD1,TGTGCCAGCTCACGGGTTGGAGGACAGGGGGCCGGGGTGAATTCACCCCTCCACTTT,CASSRVGGQGAGVNSPLHF
TRBJ2-5,once,TRBV9,NA,TGTGCCAGCAGCGTAGCAGGATATGAGGTGGAGACCCAGTACTTC,CASSVAGYEVETQYF
TRBJ1-3,NA,TRBV9,NA,TGTGCCAGCAGCCCAAGATGGAGGACATCCTCTGGAAACACCATATATTTT,CASSPRWRTSSGNTIYF
TRBJ2-2,NA,TRBV5-4,TRBD2,TGTGCCAGCAGCCCATTCTTAGGTGGCGGGGGGGCCGGGGAGCTGTTTTTT,CASSPFLGGGGAGELFF
TRBJ1-5,NA,TRBV19,TRBD1,TGTGCCAGTAGTATCCCTCTATATTGGGGGGACAGGGAAAATCAGCCCCAGCATTTT,CASSIPLYWGDRENQPQHF
TRBJ2-3,NA,TRBV29-1,TRBD1,TGCAGCGCCAGGGGGACAGGCAGCACAGATACGCAGTATTTT,CSARGTGSTDTQYF
TRBJ1-1,NA,TRBV6-5,NA,TGTGCCAGCTATCGGGACACTGAAGCTTTCTTT,CASYRDTEAFF
TRBJ1-1,NA,TRBV2,NA,TGTGCCAGCAGGGAGGAAGGGACTGGGAAAGCTTTCTTT,CASREEGTGKAFF
TRBJ2-2,NA,TRBV9,NA,TGTGCCAGCAGCCCCAGGGGGGGAAACACCGGGGAGCTGTTTTTT,CASSPRGGNTGELFF
TRBJ2-6,NA,TRBV29-1,TRBD1,TGCAGCGTCCGGACAGGGCCCGGGGCCAACGTCCTGACTTTC,CSVRTGPGANVLTF
TRBJ2-2,few,TRBV20-1,NA,TGCAGTGCTATCGACACCGGGGAGCTGTTTTTT,CSAIDTGELFF
TRBJ1-5,NA,TRBV7-2,NA,TGTGCCAGCAGCCGCGGAGGGGGTAGCAATCAGCCCCAGCATTTT,CASSRGGGSNQPQHF
TRBJ2-5,NA,TRBV7-6,TRBD2,TGTGCCAGCAGCCGAACCATTAGCGGGGGTACGAAGTACCAAGAGACCCAGTACTTC,CASSRTISGGTKYQETQYF
TRBJ2-5,NA,TRBV12-3/TRBV12-4,TRBD1,TGTGCCAGCGGGACAGCTCGCCAGACCCAGTACTTC,CASGTARQTQYF
TRBJ1-4,NA,TRBV18,NA,TGTGCCAGCTCACCACAGGGGGAGCGTGAAAAACTGTTTTTT,CASSPQGEREKLFF
TRBJ1-1,NA,TRBV3-1/TRBV3-2,NA,TGTGCCAGCAGCCAAGCAGCGGGGATGAACACTGAAGCTTTCTTT,CASSQAAGMNTEAFF
TRBJ1-2,few,TRBV29-1,TRBD1,TGCAGCGTTGGGACAGGACTGATCTATGGCTACACCTTC,CSVGTGLIYGYTF
TRBJ2-1,once,TRBV18,TRBD2,TGTGCCAGCTCACCACCGTCCGGGGGGATCTTTTGGTTCTTC,CASSPPSGGIFWFF
TRBJ2-5,NA,TRBV5-5,NA,TGTGCCAGCAGCTCGCGGGACCCTCAAGAGACCCAGTACTTC,CASSSRDPQETQYF
TRBJ1-2,NA,TRBV10-3,NA,TGTGCCATCAGTGAGGCCGACACTTACTATGGCTACACCTTC,CAISEADTYYGYTF
TRBJ2-5,NA,TRBV6-6,NA,TGTGCCAGCAGTTACTCGAATTGGCAGGGTCGGGAGACCCAGTACTTC,CASSYSNWQGRETQYF
TRBJ1-3,NA,TRBV24-1,NA,TGTGCCACCAGTGATTTGAGCGGAAACACCATATATTTT,CATSDLSGNTIYF
TRBJ1-6,NA,TRBV5-1,NA,TGCGCCAGCAGCTTGGGAGTCGATCTCTCCTATAATTCACCCCTCCACTTT,CASSLGVDLSYNSPLHF
TRBJ2-6,NA,TRBV7-2,NA,TGTGCCAGCAGCTTAGCATTAAGGGACGCTGGGGCCAACGTCCTGACTTTC,CASSLALRDAGANVLTF
TRBJ1-2,NA,TRBV9,TRBD1,TGTGCCAGCAGCGTAGCTTGGGACAGCTTGTATGGCTACACCTTC,CASSVAWDSLYGYTF
TRBJ1-1,NA,TRBV7-8,NA,TGTGCCAGCAGTCCTAAAACGGGACGGATGAACACTGAAGCTTTCTTT,CASSPKTGRMNTEAFF
TRBJ2-5,NA,TRBV7-6,TRBD1,TGTGCCAGCAGCTTAAGGTCGCCAGGGGGACAAGAGACCCAGTACTTC,CASSLRSPGGQETQYF
TRBJ2-3,NA,TRBV19,NA,TGTGCCAGTAGAAAATCCCCGGGACGGGGTGACACAGATACGCAGTATTTT,CASRKSPGRGDTDTQYF
TRBJ1-2,NA,TRBV6-5,TRBD1,TGTGCCAGCAGTACGGGACAGGGGGCCTATGGCTACACCTTC,CASSTGQGAYGYTF
TRBJ2-5,NA,TRBV6-1,TRBD2,TGTGCCAGCAGTGAAGGGCTAGCGGGGGGCCAAGAGACCCAGTACTTC,CASSEGLAGGQETQYF
TRBJ1-2,NA,TRBV19,NA,TGTGCCAGTAGTCCCGGGTCGAAGGGCTACTATGGCTACACCTTC,CASSPGSKGYYGYTF
TRBJ1-2,NA,TRBV7-2,TRBD1,TGTGCCAGCACCTTGGGGGGTGGAGGGGGCAGAGGCTACACCTTC,CASTLGGGGGRGYTF
TRBJ2-1,NA,TRBV29-1,NA,TGCAGCATATTACAGGATAACAATGAGCAGTTCTTC,CSILQDNNEQFF
TRBJ2-1,NA,TRBV11-3,TRBD1,TGTGCCAGCAGCCCTCAGGGGGACTACAATGAGCAGTTCTTC,CASSPQGDYNEQFF
TRBJ1-6,NA,TRBV5-4,TRBD1,TGTGCCAGCAGCCGGGACAGGGGCCCTAATTCACCCCTCCACTTT,CASSRDRGPNSPLHF